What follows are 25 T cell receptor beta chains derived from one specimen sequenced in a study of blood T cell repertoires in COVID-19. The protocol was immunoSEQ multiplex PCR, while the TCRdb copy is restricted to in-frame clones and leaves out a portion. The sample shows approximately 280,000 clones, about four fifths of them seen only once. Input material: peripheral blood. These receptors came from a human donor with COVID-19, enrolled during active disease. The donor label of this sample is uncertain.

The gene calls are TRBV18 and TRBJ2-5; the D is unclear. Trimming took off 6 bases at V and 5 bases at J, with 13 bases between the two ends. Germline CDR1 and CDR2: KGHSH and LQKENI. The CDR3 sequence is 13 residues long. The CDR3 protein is CASSPGLQETQYF. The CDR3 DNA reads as TGTGCCAGCTCCCCGGGTCTCCAGGAGACCCAGTACTTC.

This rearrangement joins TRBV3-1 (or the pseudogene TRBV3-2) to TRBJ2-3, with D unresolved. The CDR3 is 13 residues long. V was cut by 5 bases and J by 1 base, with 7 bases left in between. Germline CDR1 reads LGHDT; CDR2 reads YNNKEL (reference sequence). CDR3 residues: CASSGHGTDTQYF. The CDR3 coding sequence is TGTGCCAGCAGCGGCCACGGCACAGATACGCAGTATTTT.

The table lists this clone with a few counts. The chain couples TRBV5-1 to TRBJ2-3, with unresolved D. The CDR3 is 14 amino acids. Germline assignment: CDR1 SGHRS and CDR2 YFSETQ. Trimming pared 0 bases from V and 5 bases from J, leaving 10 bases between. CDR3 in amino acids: CASSLGLRGDTQYF. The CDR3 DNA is TGCGCCAGCAGCTTGGGACTGCGCGGAGATACGCAGTATTTT.

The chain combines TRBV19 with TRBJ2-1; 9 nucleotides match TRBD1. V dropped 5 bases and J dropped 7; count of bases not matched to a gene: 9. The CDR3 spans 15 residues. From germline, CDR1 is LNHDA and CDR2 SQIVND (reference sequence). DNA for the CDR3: TGTGCCAGTAGTCGGGGGACAGGGAGAAGGAATGAGCAGTTCTTC. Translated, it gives CASSRGTGRRNEQFF.

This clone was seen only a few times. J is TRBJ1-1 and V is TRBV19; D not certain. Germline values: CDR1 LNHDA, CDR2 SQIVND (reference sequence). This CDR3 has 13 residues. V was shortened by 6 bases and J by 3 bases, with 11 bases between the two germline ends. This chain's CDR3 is CASSHDWDTEAFF. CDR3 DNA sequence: TGTGCCAGTAGCCATGACTGGGACACTGAAGCTTTCTTT.

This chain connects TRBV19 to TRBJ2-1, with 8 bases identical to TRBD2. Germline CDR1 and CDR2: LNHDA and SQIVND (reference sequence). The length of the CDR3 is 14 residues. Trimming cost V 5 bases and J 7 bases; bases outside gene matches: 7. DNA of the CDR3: TGTGCCAGTAGTCCCCAACTAGCGGCGAATGAGCAGTTCTTC. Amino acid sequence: CASSPQLAANEQFF.

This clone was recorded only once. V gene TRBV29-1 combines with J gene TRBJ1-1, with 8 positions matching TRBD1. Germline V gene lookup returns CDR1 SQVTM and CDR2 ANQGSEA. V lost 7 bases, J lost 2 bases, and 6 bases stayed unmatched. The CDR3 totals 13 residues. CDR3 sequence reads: CSGHDRGNTEAFF. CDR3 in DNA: TGCAGCGGGCACGACAGGGGCAACACTGAAGCTTTCTTT.

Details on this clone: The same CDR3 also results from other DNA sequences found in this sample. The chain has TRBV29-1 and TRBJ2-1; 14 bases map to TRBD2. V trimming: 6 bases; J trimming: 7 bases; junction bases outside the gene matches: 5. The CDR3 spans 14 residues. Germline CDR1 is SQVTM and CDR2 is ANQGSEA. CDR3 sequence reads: CSVGTSGRGNEQFF. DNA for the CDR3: TGCAGCGTCGGGACTAGCGGGAGAGGTAATGAGCAGTTCTTC.

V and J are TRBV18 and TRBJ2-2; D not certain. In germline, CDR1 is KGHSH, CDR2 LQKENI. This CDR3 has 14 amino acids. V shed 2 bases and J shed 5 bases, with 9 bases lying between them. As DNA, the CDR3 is TGTGCCAGCTCACCAGCGGCAGTGACCGGGGAGCTGTTTTTT. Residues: CASSPAAVTGELFF. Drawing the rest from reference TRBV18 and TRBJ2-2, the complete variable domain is NAGVMQNPRHLVRRRGQEARLRCSPMKGHSHVYWYRQLPEEGLKFMVYLQKENIIDESGMPKERFSAEFPKEGPSILRIQQVVRGDSAAYFCASSPAAVTGELFFGEGSRLTVL.

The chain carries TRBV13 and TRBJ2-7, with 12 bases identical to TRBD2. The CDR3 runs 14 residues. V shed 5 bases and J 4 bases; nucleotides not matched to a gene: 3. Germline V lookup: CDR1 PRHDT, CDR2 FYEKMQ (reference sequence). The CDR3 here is CASSPSGRAYEQYF. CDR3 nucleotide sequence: TGTGCCAGCAGCCCTAGCGGGAGGGCGTACGAGCAGTACTTC.

As DNA, the CDR3 is TGTGCCAGCAGTCCCATTTGGAGTGGGACAGGGGACACTGAAGCTTTCTTT. It is translated as CASSPIWSGTGDTEAFF. The genes are TRBV27 and TRBJ1-1; 10 bases agree with TRBD1. CDR3 length equals 17 residues. The V gene end was trimmed by 5 bases and the J gene end by 3 bases; junction bases not matched to a gene: 12. Looked up from germline, CDR1 is MNHEY and CDR2 is SMNVEV (reference sequence).

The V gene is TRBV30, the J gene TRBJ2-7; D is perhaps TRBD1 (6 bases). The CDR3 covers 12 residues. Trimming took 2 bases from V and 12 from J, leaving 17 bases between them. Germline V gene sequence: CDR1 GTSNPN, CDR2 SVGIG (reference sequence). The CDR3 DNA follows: TGTGCCTGGAGTATGGGGGCGGAATTGGGGTACTTC. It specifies CAWSMGAELGYF.

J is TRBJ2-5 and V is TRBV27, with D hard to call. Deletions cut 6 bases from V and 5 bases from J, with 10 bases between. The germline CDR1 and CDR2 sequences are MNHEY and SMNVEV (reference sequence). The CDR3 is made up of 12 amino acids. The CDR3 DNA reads TGTGCCAGCAGACCACACCTGGAGACCCAGTACTTC. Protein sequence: CASRPHLETQYF.

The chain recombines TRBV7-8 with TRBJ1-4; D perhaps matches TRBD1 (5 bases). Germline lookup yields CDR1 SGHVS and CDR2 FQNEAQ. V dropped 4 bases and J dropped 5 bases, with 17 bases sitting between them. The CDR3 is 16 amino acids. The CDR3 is CASSSRRQLANEKLFF. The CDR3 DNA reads TGTGCCAGCAGCTCGAGAAGACAGCTTGCCAATGAAAAACTGTTTTTT. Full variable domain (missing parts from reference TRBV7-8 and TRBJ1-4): GAGVSQSPRYKVAKRGQDVALRCDPISGHVSLFWYQQALGQGPEFLTYFQNEAQLDKSGLPSDRFFAERPEGSVSTLKIQRTQQEDSAVYLCASSSRRQLANEKLFFGSGTQLSVL.

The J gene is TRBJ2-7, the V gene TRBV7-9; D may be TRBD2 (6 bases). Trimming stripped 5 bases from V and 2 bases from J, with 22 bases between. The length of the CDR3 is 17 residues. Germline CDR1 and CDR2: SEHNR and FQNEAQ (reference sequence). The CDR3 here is CASSPGDGGDPPYEQYF. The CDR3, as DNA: TGTGCCAGCAGCCCCGGGGACGGAGGGGACCCTCCCTACGAGCAGTACTTC. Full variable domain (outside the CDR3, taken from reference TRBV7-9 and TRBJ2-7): DTGVSQNPRHKITKRGQNVTFRCDPISEHNRLYWYRQTLGQGPEFLTYFQNEAQLEKSRLLSDRFSAERPKGSFSTLEIQRTEQGDSAMYLCASSPGDGGDPPYEQYFGPGTRLTVT.

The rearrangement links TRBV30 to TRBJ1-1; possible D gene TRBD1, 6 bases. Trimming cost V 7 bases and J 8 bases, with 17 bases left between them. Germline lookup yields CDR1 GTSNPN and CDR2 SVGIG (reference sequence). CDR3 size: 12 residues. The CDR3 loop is CASMSGGPEAFF. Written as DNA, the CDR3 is TGTGCCTCCATGTCGGGGGGCCCCGAAGCTTTCTTT.

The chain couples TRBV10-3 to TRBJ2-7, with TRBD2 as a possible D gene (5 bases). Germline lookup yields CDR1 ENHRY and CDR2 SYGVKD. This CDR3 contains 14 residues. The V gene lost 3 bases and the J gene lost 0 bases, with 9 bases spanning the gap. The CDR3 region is CAISDERSSYEQYF. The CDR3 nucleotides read TGTGCCATCAGTGACGAGCGGAGCTCCTACGAGCAGTACTTC.

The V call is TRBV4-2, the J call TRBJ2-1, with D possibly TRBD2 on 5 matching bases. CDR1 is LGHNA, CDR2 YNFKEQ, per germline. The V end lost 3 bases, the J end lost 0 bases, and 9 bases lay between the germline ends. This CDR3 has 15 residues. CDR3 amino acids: CASSQAGISYNEQFF. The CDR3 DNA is TGTGCCAGCAGCCAGGCGGGTATCTCCTACAATGAGCAGTTCTTC.

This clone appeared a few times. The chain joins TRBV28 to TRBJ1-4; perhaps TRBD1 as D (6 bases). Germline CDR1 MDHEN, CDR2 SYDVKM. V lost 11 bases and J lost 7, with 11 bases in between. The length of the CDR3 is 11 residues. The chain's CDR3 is CAGGRGEKLFF. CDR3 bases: TGTGCCGGGGGCAGGGGTGAAAAACTGTTTTTT.

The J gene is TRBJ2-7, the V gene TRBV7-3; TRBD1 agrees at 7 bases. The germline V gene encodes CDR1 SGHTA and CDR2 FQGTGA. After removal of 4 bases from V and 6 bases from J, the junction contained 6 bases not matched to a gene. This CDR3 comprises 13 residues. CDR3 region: CASSSDRVGEQYF. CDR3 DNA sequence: TGTGCCAGCAGCTCCGACAGGGTGGGCGAGCAGTACTTC.

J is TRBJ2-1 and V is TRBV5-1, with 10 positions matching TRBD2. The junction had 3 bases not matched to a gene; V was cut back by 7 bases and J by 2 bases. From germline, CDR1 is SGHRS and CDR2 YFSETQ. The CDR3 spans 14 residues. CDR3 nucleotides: TGCGCCAGCTCAGCGGGAGGGGCCTACAATGAGCAGTTCTTC. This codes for CASSAGGAYNEQFF. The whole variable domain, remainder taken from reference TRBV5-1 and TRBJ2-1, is KAGVTQTPRYLIKTRGQQVTLSCSPISGHRSVSWYQQTPGQGLQFLFEYFSETQRNKGNFPGRFSGRQFSNSRSEMNVSTLELGDSALYLCASSAGGAYNEQFFGPGTRLTVL.

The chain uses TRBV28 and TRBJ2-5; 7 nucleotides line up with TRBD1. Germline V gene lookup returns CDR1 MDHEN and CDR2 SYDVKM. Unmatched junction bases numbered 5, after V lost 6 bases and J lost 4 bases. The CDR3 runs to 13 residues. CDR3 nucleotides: TGTGCCAGCAGCCAGGGGGTGAGAGAGACCCAGTACTTC. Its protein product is CASSQGVRETQYF.

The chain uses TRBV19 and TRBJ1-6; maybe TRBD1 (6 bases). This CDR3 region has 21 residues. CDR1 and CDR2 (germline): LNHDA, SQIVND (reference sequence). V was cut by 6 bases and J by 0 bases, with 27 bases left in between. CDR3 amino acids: CASRSQGPTYTASSYNSPLHF. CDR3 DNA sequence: TGTGCCAGTAGGAGTCAGGGGCCAACTTATACCGCGAGCTCCTATAATTCACCCCTCCACTTT.

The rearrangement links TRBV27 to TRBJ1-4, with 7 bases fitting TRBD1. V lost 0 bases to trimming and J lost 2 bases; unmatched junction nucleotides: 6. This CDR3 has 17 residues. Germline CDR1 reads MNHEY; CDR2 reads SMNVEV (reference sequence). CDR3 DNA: TGTGCCAGCAGTTTATCCATCCGGGACAGTACTAATGAAAAACTGTTTTTT. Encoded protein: CASSLSIRDSTNEKLFF.

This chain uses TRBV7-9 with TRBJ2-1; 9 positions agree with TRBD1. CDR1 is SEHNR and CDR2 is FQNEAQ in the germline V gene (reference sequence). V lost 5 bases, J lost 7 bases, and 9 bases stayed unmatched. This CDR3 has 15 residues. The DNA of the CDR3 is TGTGCCAGCAGCCCAAGGACAGGGGCAGGGAATGAGCAGTTCTTC. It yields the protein CASSPRTGAGNEQFF.